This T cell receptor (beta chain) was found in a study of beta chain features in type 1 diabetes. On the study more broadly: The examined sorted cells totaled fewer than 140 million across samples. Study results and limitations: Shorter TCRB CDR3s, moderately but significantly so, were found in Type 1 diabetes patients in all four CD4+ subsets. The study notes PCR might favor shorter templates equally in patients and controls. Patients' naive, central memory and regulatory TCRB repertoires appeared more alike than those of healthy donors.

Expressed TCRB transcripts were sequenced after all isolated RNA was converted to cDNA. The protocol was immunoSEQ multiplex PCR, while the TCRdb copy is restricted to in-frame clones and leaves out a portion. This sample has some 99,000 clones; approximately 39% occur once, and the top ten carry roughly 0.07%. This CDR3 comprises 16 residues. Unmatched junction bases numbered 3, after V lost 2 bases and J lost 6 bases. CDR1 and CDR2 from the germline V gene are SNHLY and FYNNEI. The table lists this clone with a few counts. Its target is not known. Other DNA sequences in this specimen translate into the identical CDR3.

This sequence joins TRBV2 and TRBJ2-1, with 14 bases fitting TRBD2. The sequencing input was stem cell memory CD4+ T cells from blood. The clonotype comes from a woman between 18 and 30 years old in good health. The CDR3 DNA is TGTGCCAGCAGTGAATTGGGACTAGCGGGAGTCAATGAGCAGTTCTTC. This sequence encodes CASSELGLAGVNEQFF.